Listed here are 13 T cell receptor beta chains from one sample, sequenced in a study of cytomegalovirus exposure and HLA in healthy donors. The PCR used 60 Vbeta and 13 Jbeta primers. The method was immunoSEQ multiplex PCR; TCRdb's version includes in-frame clones alone and lacks a portion of them. Of approximately 160,000 clones in the sample, about 63% were seen once. Sequenced material: PBMCs. Every receptor here comes from a woman aged 40 to 50 in good health and CMV-seropositive.

The genes are TRBV2 and TRBJ2-1, with 10 nucleotides matching TRBD2. J gave up 5 bases and V 5 bases, and 6 bases lay outside the gene matches. There are 15 residues in the CDR3. Germline loops: CDR1 SNHLY, CDR2 FYNNEI. In DNA form, the CDR3 reads TGTGCCAGCAGTCAGAGGACTAGCGGCGACAATGAGCAGTTCTTC. The encoded protein is CASSQRTSGDNEQFF.

Details on this clone: One end of the junction does not line up with germline, which may come from a read error. This chain connects TRBV19 to TRBJ1-2; D ambiguous. The CDR3 extends over 12 amino acids. Per germline, CDR1 LNHDA and CDR2 SQIVND (reference sequence). The CDR3 region has the DNA TGTGCCAGTCGATTGGGCAGCCATGGCTACCCCTTC. Amino acid sequence: CASRLGSHGYPF.

CDR3 amino acids: CASSTGSSVLNTGELFF. The CDR3 DNA is TGTGCCAGCAGTACGGGTAGCAGCGTGCTGAACACCGGGGAGCTGTTTTTT. The V gene is TRBV5-4, the J gene TRBJ2-2; D not resolved. Germline CDR1 and CDR2: SGHNT and YYREEE (reference sequence). CDR3 length: 17 amino acids. V lost 5 bases and J 1 base, leaving 18 bases between the germline ends.

CDR3 in amino acids: CASSLGQGNTEAFF. The CDR3 DNA reads TGTGCCAGCAGCCTGGGACAGGGGAACACTGAAGCTTTCTTT. The V and J genes are TRBV13 and TRBJ1-1; 9 nucleotides line up with TRBD1. The length of the CDR3 is 14 residues. Germline V gives CDR1 PRHDT, CDR2 FYEKMQ (reference sequence). V lost 5 bases to trimming and J lost 1 base; unmatched junction nucleotides: 2.

This clone is a singleton in its sample. V and J are TRBV27 and TRBJ2-7; TRBD1 agrees at 7 bases. Germline trimming cut 6 bases from V and 6 bases from J; bases unmatched to any gene: 11. CDR1 is MNHEY, CDR2 SMNVEV, per germline (reference sequence). There are 14 residues in the CDR3. CDR3 sequence (DNA): TGTGCCAGCAGCGCTGGGACAGAACCCTGCGAGCAGTACTTC. This translates into CASSAGTEPCEQYF.

The chain links TRBV6-1 to TRBJ2-7; D call uncertain. Germline values: CDR1 MNHNS, CDR2 SASEGT. This CDR3 has 12 residues. The ends were cut back, 4 bases at V and 1 base at J, with 5 bases in the middle. CDR3 sequence: CASSALSYEQYF. In nucleotides, the CDR3 is TGTGCCAGCAGTGCTCTATCCTACGAGCAGTACTTC.

The chain employs TRBV7-2 and TRBJ2-1; 7 nucleotides align to TRBD1. The germline CDR1 and CDR2 sequences are SGHTA and FQGNSA. The J segment lost 2 bases and the V segment lost 1 base, leaving 5 bases of the junction unmatched. The CDR3 has 16 amino acids. For the CDR3, the DNA is TGTGCCAGCAGCTTAGATGCACAGGGGACCTACAATGAGCAGTTCTTC. The encoded protein is CASSLDAQGTYNEQFF.

In regard to this clone: The same CDR3 is also encoded by other DNA sequences in this sample. The V and J genes are TRBV5-8 and TRBJ2-3, with 13 nucleotides matching TRBD2. The CDR3 contains 16 residues. CDR1 is SGHTS and CDR2 is YDEGEE in the germline V gene. The V and J ends lost 4 bases and 5 bases, in that order; junction bases with no gene match: 7. The chain's CDR3 is CASSPGLAGEVDTQYF. The CDR3 coding sequence is TGTGCCAGCAGCCCCGGACTAGCGGGAGAGGTAGATACGCAGTATTTT.

Turning to this clone: The junction departs from the called germline gene at one end, perhaps through a read error. Other nucleotide sequences in the sample specify the same CDR3. This sequence joins TRBV5-1 and TRBJ2-5; TRBD1 matches at 7 bases. The CDR3 covers 13 residues. CDR1 and CDR2 from the germline V gene are SGHRS and YFSETQ. The CDR3 loop reads CASSPTGMETQYF. CDR3 coding DNA: TGCGCCAGCAGCCCGACAGGGATGGAGACTCAGTACTTC.

The sample holds a few counts of this clone. The CDR3 sequence: CASSLGQGVGNEQYF. CDR3 in DNA: TGTGCCAGCAGCTTAGGACAGGGGGTAGGAAACGAGCAGTACTTC. This sequence joins TRBV7-9 and TRBJ2-7; TRBD1 agrees at 9 bases. Losses at the gene ends were 1 base for V and 5 bases for J; bases not matched to a gene: 6. The V gene's germline CDR1 is SEHNR and CDR2 FQNEAQ (reference sequence). CDR3 length: 15 residues. The complete variable domain, with remaining parts taken from reference TRBV7-9 and TRBJ2-7, reads DTGVSQNPRHKITKRGQNVTFRCDPISEHNRLYWYRQTLGQGPEFLTYFQNEAQLEKSRLLSDRFSAERPKGSFSTLEIQRTEQGDSAMYLCASSLGQGVGNEQYFGPGTRLTVT.

V and J are TRBV10-3 and TRBJ1-1; D is undetermined. This CDR3 is built from 15 residues. Per the germline V gene, CDR1 is ENHRY and CDR2 is SYGVKD. V was clipped by 4 bases and J by 4 bases, with 16 bases between them. In DNA, the CDR3 is TGTGCCATCAGTGTATCCAGCGGGCGCGGCACTGAAGCTTTCTTT. Residues: CAISVSSGRGTEAFF.

This clone was recorded a few times. The genes are TRBV2 and TRBJ1-2; a possible D gene is TRBD1 (6 bases). Between the trimmed V and J ends, which lost 4 bases and 0 bases, there was a span of 6 bases. The germline V gene has CDR1 SNHLY and CDR2 FYNNEI. This CDR3 has 13 residues. CDR3 sequence: CASSGTANYGYTF. As DNA, the CDR3 is TGTGCCAGCAGTGGGACAGCTAACTATGGCTACACCTTC. Full variable domain (missing parts from reference TRBV2 and TRBJ1-2): EPEVTQTPSHQVTQMGQEVILRCVPISNHLYFYWYRQILGQKVEFLVSFYNNEISEKSEIFDDQFSVERPDGSNFTLKIRSTKLEDSAMYFCASSGTANYGYTFGSGTRLTVV.

This clone was recorded a few times. The chain recombines TRBV4-3 with TRBJ1-6; 7 bases match TRBD1. Germline assignment: CDR1 LGHNA and CDR2 YSLEER. V lost 5 bases, J lost 5 bases, and 3 bases stayed unmatched. The CDR3 contains 14 residues. CDR3 DNA: TGCGCCAGCAGCAGACAGGGAAATAATTCACCCCTCCACTTT. Protein sequence: CASSRQGNNSPLHF.